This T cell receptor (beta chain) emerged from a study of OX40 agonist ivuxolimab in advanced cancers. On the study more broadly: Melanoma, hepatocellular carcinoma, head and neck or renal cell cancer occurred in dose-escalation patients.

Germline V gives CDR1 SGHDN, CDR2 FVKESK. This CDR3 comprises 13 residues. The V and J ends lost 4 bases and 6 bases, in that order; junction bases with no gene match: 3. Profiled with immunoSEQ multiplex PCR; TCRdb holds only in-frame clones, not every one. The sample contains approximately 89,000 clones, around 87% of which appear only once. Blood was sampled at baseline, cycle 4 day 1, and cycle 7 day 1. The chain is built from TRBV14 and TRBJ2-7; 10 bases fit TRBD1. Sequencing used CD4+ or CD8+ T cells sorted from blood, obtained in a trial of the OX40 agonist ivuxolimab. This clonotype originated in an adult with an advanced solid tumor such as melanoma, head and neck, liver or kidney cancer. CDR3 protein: CASSRDRGSEQYF. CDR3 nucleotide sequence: TGTGCCAGCAGCCGGGACAGGGGTAGCGAGCAGTACTTC.